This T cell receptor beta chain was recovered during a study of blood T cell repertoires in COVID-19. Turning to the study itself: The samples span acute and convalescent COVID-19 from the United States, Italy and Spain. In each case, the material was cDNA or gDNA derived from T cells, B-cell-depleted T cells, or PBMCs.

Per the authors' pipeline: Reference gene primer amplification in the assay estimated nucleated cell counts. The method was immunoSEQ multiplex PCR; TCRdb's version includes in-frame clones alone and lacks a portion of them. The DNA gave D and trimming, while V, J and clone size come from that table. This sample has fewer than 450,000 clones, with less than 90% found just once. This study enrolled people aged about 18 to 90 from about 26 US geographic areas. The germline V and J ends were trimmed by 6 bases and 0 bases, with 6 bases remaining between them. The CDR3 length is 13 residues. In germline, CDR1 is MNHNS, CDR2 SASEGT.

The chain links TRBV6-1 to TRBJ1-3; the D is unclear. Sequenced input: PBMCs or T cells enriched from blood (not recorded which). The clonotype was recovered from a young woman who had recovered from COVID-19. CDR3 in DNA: TGTGCCAGCAGCCTAGACTCTGGAAACACCATATATTTT. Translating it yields CASSLDSGNTIYF.